Below, 15 T cell receptor beta chains from the same sample are listed, as sequenced in a study of CD8+ T cells in alopecia areata. Stated treatment: oral pan-JAK inhibitor, 5-10 mg twice daily. The authors extracted RNA and reverse transcribed it into cDNA as the sequencing template. Clones were read by immunoSEQ multiplex PCR, and TCRdb kept only the in-frame ones, dropping some. The sample lists about 210,000 clones; approximately 45% were seen once. Sequencing used CD4+ T cells sorted from blood, obtained between weeks 36 and 40, from a patient treated with tofacitinib. These receptors were taken from a human donor with alopecia areata.

This chain connects TRBV29-1 to TRBJ2-3; no firm D call. Germline V lookup: CDR1 SQVTM, CDR2 ANQGSEA. The V end was cut by 5 bases, the J end by 0 bases, with 12 bases between. There are 14 residues in the CDR3. The CDR3, as DNA: TGCAGCGTTAAAGGGCAGTGGAGCACAGATACGCAGTATTTT. Encoded protein: CSVKGQWSTDTQYF.

This clone was seen a few times. The chain couples TRBV29-1 to TRBJ2-1, with D tentatively TRBD2 (6 bases). The CDR3 consists of 11 residues. V gave up 4 bases and J gave up 6 bases, with 7 bases separating them. CDR1 and CDR2 (germline): SQVTM, ANQGSEA. The CDR3 region is CSVARGNEQFF. The CDR3, as DNA: TGCAGCGTTGCGCGGGGCAATGAGCAGTTCTTC.

This clone was found once. This chain uses TRBV10-3 with TRBJ2-7, with 8 bases aligning to TRBD2. V shed 4 bases and J 7 bases; nucleotides not matched to a gene: 9. Germline V gene data show CDR1 as ENHRY and CDR2 as SYGVKD. The CDR3 is 14 amino acids. CDR3 loop: CAISGDSGISEQYF. CDR3 sequence (DNA): TGTGCCATCAGTGGGGATAGCGGGATCTCAGAGCAGTACTTC.

The V gene is TRBV28, the J gene TRBJ2-3, with TRBD2 matching over 10 bases. The germline CDR1 and CDR2 sequences are MDHEN and SYDVKM. This CDR3 spans 16 amino acids. V dropped 6 bases and J dropped 4; count of bases not matched to a gene: 10. CDR3 region: CASSTGTSVGPDTQYF. The CDR3 DNA sequence: TGTGCCAGCAGCACCGGGACTAGCGTCGGCCCAGATACGCAGTATTTT.

This clone was observed a few times. The chain links TRBV9 to TRBJ2-3; 7 bases line up with TRBD2. Germline V gene data show CDR1 as SGDLS and CDR2 as YYNGEE. The CDR3 runs 14 residues. Trimming removed 2 bases from V and 6 bases from J; junction bases left unmatched: 6. CDR3 nucleotides: TGTGCCAGCAGCGTCTCCGGGAGGAGCGATACGCAGTATTTT. This sequence encodes CASSVSGRSDTQYF. Based on the CDR3 plus reference TRBV9 and TRBJ2-3, the full variable domain is DSGVTQTPKHLITATGQRVTLRCSPRSGDLSVYWYQQSLDQGLQFLIQYYNGEERAKGNILERFSAQQFPDLHSELNLSSLELGDSALYFCASSVSGRSDTQYFGPGTRLTVL.

This chain links TRBV29-1 with TRBJ2-5; a possible D gene is TRBD2 (7 bases). The CDR3 is made up of 14 amino acids. V gave up 6 bases and J gave up 4 bases, with 18 bases separating them. Germline lookup yields CDR1 SQVTM and CDR2 ANQGSEA. CDR3 nucleotide sequence: TGCAGCGTCGAGGGGGGGCAGATTGGAGAGACCCAGTACTTC. The encoded protein is CSVEGGQIGETQYF.

The sample holds a few counts of this clone. J is TRBJ2-1 and V is TRBV7-8, with 8 positions matching TRBD2. V was clipped by 6 bases and J by 4 bases; unmatched bases: 5. The CDR3 runs to 14 residues. Germline V gene sequence: CDR1 SGHVS, CDR2 FQNEAQ. Here the CDR3 DNA reads TGTGCCAGCAGGCCCACTAGCGGTTACAATGAGCAGTTCTTC. It yields the protein CASRPTSGYNEQFF.

J is TRBJ2-1 and V is TRBV7-8, with 7 bases that match TRBD2. Per germline, CDR1 SGHVS and CDR2 FQNEAQ. The CDR3 has 15 residues. Unmatched junction bases numbered 9, after V lost 5 bases and J lost 5 bases. The CDR3 reads CASSPQSGAHNEQFF. The CDR3 nucleotides are TGTGCCAGCAGCCCTCAAAGCGGGGCCCACAATGAGCAGTTCTTC.

The chain carries TRBV28 and TRBJ2-1, with 7 bases fitting TRBD2. The V and J ends lost 8 bases and 3 bases, in that order; junction bases with no gene match: 10. The germline V gene encodes CDR1 MDHEN and CDR2 SYDVKM. The CDR3 spans 15 residues. DNA of the CDR3: TGTGCCAGCGAATGGGCGGGAGCGGTCTACAATGAGCAGTTCTTC. Translating gives CASEWAGAVYNEQFF.

This clone was counted only a few times. The V gene is TRBV7-8, the J gene TRBJ1-2; D uncertain. Looked up from germline, CDR1 is SGHVS and CDR2 is FQNEAQ. Deletions cut 1 base from V and 2 bases from J, with 8 bases between. CDR3 length: 14 residues. The CDR3 DNA follows: TGTGCCAGCAGCTTAGATCAGACAAACTATGGCTACACCTTC. It yields the protein CASSLDQTNYGYTF.

The rearrangement joins TRBV14 to TRBJ2-3, with D possibly matching TRBD1 (6 bases). V gave up 1 base and J gave up 1 base, with 9 bases separating them. CDR3 size: 15 residues. Per the germline V gene, CDR1 is SGHDN and CDR2 is FVKESK. This CDR3 reads CASSQGPGGTDTQYF. In nucleotides, the CDR3 is TGTGCCAGCAGCCAAGGTCCAGGGGGCACAGATACGCAGTATTTT. The full variable domain, its missing parts supplied by reference TRBV14 and TRBJ2-3, is EAGVTQFPSHSVIEKGQTVTLRCDPISGHDNLYWYRRVMGKEIKFLLHFVKESKQDESGMPNNRFLAERTGGTYSTLKVQPAELEDSGVYFCASSQGPGGTDTQYFGPGTRLTVL.

The chain combines TRBV7-2 with TRBJ2-7, with 9 nucleotides matching TRBD2. V lost 4 bases to trimming and J lost 4 bases; unmatched junction nucleotides: 14. The length of the CDR3 is 17 residues. CDR1 is SGHTA and CDR2 is FQGNSA in the germline V gene. CDR3 region: CASSSLGGSGSRYEQYF. The CDR3 DNA reads TGTGCCAGCAGCTCCCTGGGAGGTAGCGGGAGTAGGTACGAGCAGTACTTC.

The rearrangement uses TRBV25-1 and TRBJ2-1; 9 bases agree with TRBD2. V dropped 3 bases and J dropped 4; count of bases not matched to a gene: 10. Germline V gene data show CDR1 as MGHDK and CDR2 as SYGVNS. This CDR3 is 17 amino acids long. The CDR3 is CASSDLSVAGGYNEQFF. In DNA, the CDR3 is TGTGCCAGCAGTGACCTGTCGGTGGCGGGAGGGTACAATGAGCAGTTCTTC.

In this sample, this clone turned up a few times. The CDR3 sequence: CASSSAGVIYEQYF. Written as DNA, the CDR3 is TGCGCCAGCAGCTCCGCGGGGGTTATATACGAGCAGTACTTC. The J gene is TRBJ2-7, the V gene TRBV5-1; 7 bases fit TRBD2. Germline trimming cut 3 bases from V and 4 bases from J; bases unmatched to any gene: 7. This CDR3 is built from 14 residues. Germline CDR1 SGHRS, CDR2 YFSETQ.

This clone was counted only a few times. CDR3 in DNA: TGTGCCAGCAGCGGCAACAGGGGTGAGACCCAGTACTTC. This codes for CASSGNRGETQYF. V usage is TRBV2 and J usage is TRBJ2-5; 7 bases align to TRBD1. The CDR3 totals 13 residues. J lost 5 bases, V lost 6 bases, and 6 bases had no gene match. CDR1 is SNHLY and CDR2 is FYNNEI in the germline V gene.